This TCR beta chain emerged from a study of spatial heterogeneity in lung cancer. This clonotype was seen repeatedly, ten times or more. Time point specified: blood at routine non-recurrence follow-up after resection. The study sequenced unsorted whole RNA from tumor, nontumor lung or frozen PBMC. TCRdb independently ran MiXCR on the 5' RACE reads; one entry per CDR3 protein. The repertoire holds 25,000 to 30,000 distinct CDR3 sequences, with under 6.5% as singletons. The receptor was isolated from a male donor with early-stage non-small cell lung cancer. The material was PBMCs, obtained at follow-up.

This CDR3 is CASSFSNEQFF. The CDR3 region has the DNA TGTGCCAGCAGCTTTTCTAATGAGCAGTTCTTC. The rearrangement links TRBV7-2 to TRBJ2-1; D remains ambiguous. The CDR3 length is 11 residues. The V and J ends lost 3 bases and 7 bases respectively, with 4 bases between them. CDR1 SGHTA and CDR2 FQGNSA come from the germline V gene.